These T cell receptor beta chains were read from a single sample in a study of cytomegalovirus exposure and HLA in healthy donors. Profiled with immunoSEQ multiplex PCR; TCRdb holds only in-frame clones, not every one. The sample includes about 140,000 clones, about 80% seen only once; the top ten take about 4.3%. Sequencing was done on a sample of PBMCs. The receptors derive from a man aged 25-45 years in good health. The CDR3 runs from the conserved cysteine through the conserved F or W. The D gene is left open where the match is weak. For some rows the clone size is stated as once, few or many, or as a class when expanded; others skip it.

v_gene,d_gene,j_gene,abundance,CDR3nt,CDR3aa
TRBV7-2,TRBD1,TRBJ2-7,.,TGTGCCAGCAGCCAGGGGACAGGTCTCTACGAGCAGTACTTC,CASSQGTGLYEQYF
TRBV27,TRBD1,TRBJ1-3,.,TGTGCCAGCAGTGAATCACCTACAGGGGATGGAAACACCATATATTTT,CASSESPTGDGNTIYF
TRBV20-1,.,TRBJ2-7,few,TGCAGTGCACCTGACAACTACGAGCAGTACTTC,CSAPDNYEQYF
TRBV11-2,.,TRBJ2-5,.,TGTGCCAGCAGCTTTCGAGAGACCCAGTACTTC,CASSFRETQYF
TRBV19,TRBD1,TRBJ2-7,.,TGTGCCAGTAGTATTAGGGACAGGGGAACTGACTACGAGCAGTACTTC,CASSIRDRGTDYEQYF
TRBV27,TRBD1,TRBJ2-7,once,TGTGCCAGCAACCCCGGGACAGGGCGCAACGAGCAGTACTTC,CASNPGTGRNEQYF
TRBV28,.,TRBJ2-1,.,TGTGCCAGCTGCCCGCCAGGGGCTAGCTCCTACAATGAGCAGTTCTTC,CASCPPGASSYNEQFF
TRBV19,TRBD2,TRBJ2-5,few,TGTGCCAGCCGACTAGCGGGGGAGACCCAGTACTTC,CASRLAGETQYF
TRBV9,TRBD1,TRBJ2-7,.,TGTGCCAGCAGCGACTCCCGGGACAGCGAGCAGTACTTC,CASSDSRDSEQYF
TRBV19,.,TRBJ2-1,.,TGTGCCAGTAGTTATTACAATGAGCAGTTCTTC,CASSYYNEQFF
TRBV14,.,TRBJ2-2,.,TGTGCCAGCAGCCCCTCGAACACCGGGGAGCTGTTTTTT,CASSPSNTGELFF
TRBV28,.,TRBJ1-1,.,TGTGCCAGCAGTTCTCCCTCCCCCCCGGAAGCTTTCTTT,CASSSPSPPEAFF
TRBV28,.,TRBJ2-5,few,TGTGCCAGCAGTTTATGGGGCAGGGCGAAGGAGCAGTACTTC,CASSLWGRAKEQYF
TRBV11-3,.,TRBJ2-7,.,TGTGCCAGCAGCTTAGTTGAGGCGGCGTACGAGCAGTACTTC,CASSLVEAAYEQYF
TRBV6-5,.,TRBJ2-2,.,TGTGCCAGCACCGAACGGTTGACCGGGGAGCTGTTTTTT,CASTERLTGELFF
TRBV30,.,TRBJ1-5,.,TGTGCCTGGGGGGCGTTTCAGCCCCAGCATTTT,CAWGAFQPQHF
TRBV7-9,.,TRBJ1-5,.,TGTGCCAGCAGCTCTCCTACTGGAGGTGGGGGCGAGCCCCAGCATTTT,CASSSPTGGGGEPQHF
TRBV30,.,TRBJ2-5,.,TGTGCCTGGAGTTGGACACACCAAGAGACCCAGTACTTC,CAWSWTHQETQYF
TRBV7-2,TRBD2,TRBJ2-7,.,TGTGCCAGCAGCTCAGGACTAGCGGGAGTCGGGCAGTACTTC,CASSSGLAGVGQYF
TRBV28,.,TRBJ2-7,.,TGTGCCAGCAGTTTAGAACTTCGGTCGACCTACGAGCAGTACTTC,CASSLELRSTYEQYF
TRBV25-1,TRBD1,TRBJ1-4,.,TGTGCCAGCCTTCAATTACAGGGGGCAGCGCTAAGTGAAAAACTGTTTTTT,CASLQLQGAALSEKLFF
TRBV19,.,TRBJ1-4,few,TGTGCCACCTCCACCTACTCCAATGAAAAACTGTTTTTT,CATSTYSNEKLFF
TRBV7-2,TRBD2,TRBJ2-7,.,TGTGCCAGCAGCTTCACTAGCGGACTCTACGAGCAGTACTTC,CASSFTSGLYEQYF
TRBV21-1,.,TRBJ2-1,few,TGTGCCAGCAGCAAAGCGGGGACTAGCGACGCTCTAGGGCGTAATGAGCAGTTCTTC,CASSKAGTSDALGRNEQFF
TRBV4-1,TRBD2,TRBJ2-1,.,TGCGCCAGCAGCCCCCCGGGAGGGACTAGGTCCCTTTTCGAGCAGTTCTTC,CASSPPGGTRSLFEQFF
TRBV27,.,TRBJ1-2,.,TGTGCCAGCACCAACGACCGGGGGGGCCAATATGGCTACACCTTC,CASTNDRGGQYGYTF
TRBV5-4,.,TRBJ1-4,few,TGTGCCAGCAGTCCCGGAGGGGCGGGGGAAAAACTGTTTTTT,CASSPGGAGEKLFF
TRBV27,TRBD2,TRBJ2-5,.,TGTGCCAGCTCCCCCGGGCTAGCGGGTGAAGAGACCCAGTACTTC,CASSPGLAGEETQYF
TRBV5-6,.,TRBJ1-1,.,TGTGCCAGCAGCCTAGGGGACCGCGGGGCTGAAGCTTTCTTT,CASSLGDRGAEAFF
TRBV21-1,.,TRBJ2-7,once,TGTGCCAGCAGCCCTGACAGGGACTCCTACGAGCAGTACTTC,CASSPDRDSYEQYF
TRBV19,TRBD1,TRBJ1-1,.,TGTGCCAGTAGTCCTTCAGGGGGACTGGGCACTGAAGCTTTCTTT,CASSPSGGLGTEAFF